The TCR beta chain described here comes from a study of beta chain features in type 1 diabetes. This clone was counted only a few times. Its cognate antigen is unknown. Expressed TCRB transcripts were sequenced because the isolated RNA had all been reverse transcribed beforehand. TCRdb keeps only in-frame clones here, not all; method: immunoSEQ multiplex PCR. Among about 170,000 clones, 7% to 9% were seen once, and the ten largest hold roughly 0.46%. Per the germline V gene, CDR1 is SGHNT and CDR2 is YYREEE (reference sequence). V lost 4 bases, J lost 5 bases, and 8 bases stayed unmatched. The CDR3 length is 14 residues. Broader study findings: All four CD4+ subsets from Type 1 diabetes patients carried moderately but significantly shorter TCRB CDR3s. Patients' naive, central memory and Treg TCRB repertoires seemed closer to one another than those of healthy donors.

The chain carries TRBV5-4 and TRBJ1-1; 7 bases align to TRBD1. The sequenced sample was central memory CD4+ T cells from blood. The sequence was obtained from a man younger than 35 with type 1 diabetes. CDR3 sequence (DNA): TGTGCCAGCAGCATACAAGCAGGGGGGACTGAAGCTTTCTTT. Its protein product is CASSIQAGGTEAFF. Combining the CDR3 with reference TRBV5-4 and TRBJ1-1 gives the whole variable domain ETGVTQSPTHLIKTRGQQVTLRCSSQSGHNTVSWYQQALGQGPQFIFQYYREEENGRGNFPPRFSGLQFPNYSSELNVNALELDDSALYLCASSIQAGGTEAFFGQGTRLTVV.